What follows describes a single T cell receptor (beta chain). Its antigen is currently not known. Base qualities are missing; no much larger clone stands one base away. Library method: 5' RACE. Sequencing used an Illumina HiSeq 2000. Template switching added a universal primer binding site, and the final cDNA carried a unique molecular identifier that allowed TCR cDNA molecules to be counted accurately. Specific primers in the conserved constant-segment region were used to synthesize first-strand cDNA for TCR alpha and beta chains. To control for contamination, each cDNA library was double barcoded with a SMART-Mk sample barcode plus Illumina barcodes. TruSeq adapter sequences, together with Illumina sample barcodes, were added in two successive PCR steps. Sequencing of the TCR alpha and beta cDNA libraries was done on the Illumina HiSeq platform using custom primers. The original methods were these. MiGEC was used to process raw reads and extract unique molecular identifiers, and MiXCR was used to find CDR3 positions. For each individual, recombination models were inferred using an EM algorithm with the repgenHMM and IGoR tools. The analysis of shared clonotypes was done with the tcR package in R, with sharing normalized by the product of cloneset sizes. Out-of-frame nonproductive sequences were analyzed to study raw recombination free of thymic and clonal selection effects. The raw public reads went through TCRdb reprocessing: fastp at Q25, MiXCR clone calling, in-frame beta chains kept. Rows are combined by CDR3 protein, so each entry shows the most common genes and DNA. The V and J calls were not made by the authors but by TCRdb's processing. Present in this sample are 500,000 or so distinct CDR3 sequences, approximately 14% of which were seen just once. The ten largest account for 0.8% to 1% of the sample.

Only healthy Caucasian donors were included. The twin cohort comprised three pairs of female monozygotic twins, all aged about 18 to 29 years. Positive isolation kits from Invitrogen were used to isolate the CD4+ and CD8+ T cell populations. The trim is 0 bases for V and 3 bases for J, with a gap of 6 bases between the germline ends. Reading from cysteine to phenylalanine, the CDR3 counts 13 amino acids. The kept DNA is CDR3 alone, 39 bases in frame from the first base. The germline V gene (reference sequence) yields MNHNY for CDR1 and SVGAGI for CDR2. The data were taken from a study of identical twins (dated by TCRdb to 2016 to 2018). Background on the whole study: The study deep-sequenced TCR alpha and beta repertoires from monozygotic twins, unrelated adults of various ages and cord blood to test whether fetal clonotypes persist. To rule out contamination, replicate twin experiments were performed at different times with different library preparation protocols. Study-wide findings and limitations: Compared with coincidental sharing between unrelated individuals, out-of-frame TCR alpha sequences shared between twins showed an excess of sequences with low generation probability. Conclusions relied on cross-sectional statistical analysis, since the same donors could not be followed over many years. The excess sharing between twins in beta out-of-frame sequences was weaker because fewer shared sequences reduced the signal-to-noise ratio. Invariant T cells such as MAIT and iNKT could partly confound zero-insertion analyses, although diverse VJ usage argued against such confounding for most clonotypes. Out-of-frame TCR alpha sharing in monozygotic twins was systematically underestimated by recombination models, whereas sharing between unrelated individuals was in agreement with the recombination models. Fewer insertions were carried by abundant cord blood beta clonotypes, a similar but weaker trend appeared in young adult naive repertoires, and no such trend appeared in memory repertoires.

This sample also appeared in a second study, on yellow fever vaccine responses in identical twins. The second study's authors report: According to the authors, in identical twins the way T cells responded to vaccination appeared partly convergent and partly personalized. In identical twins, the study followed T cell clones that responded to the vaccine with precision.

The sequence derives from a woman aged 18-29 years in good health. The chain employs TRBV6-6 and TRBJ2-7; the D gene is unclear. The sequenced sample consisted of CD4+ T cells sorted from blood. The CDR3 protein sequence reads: CASSYSNIYEQYF. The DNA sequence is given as TGTGCCAGCAGTTACTCTAACATCTACGAGCAGTACTTC.